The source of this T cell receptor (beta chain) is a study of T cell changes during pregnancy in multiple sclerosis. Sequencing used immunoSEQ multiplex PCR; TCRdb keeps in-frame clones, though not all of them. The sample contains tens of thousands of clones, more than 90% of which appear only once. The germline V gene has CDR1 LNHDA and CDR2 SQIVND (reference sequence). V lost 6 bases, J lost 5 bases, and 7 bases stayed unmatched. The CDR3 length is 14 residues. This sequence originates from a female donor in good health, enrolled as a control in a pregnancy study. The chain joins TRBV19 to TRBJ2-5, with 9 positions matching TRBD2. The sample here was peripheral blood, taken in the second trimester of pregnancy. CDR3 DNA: TGTGCCAGTAGGTCAGCGGGGGGCCGGGAGACCCAGTACTTC. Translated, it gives CASRSAGGRETQYF.